This TCR beta chain comes out of a study of identical twins (dated by TCRdb to between 2015 and 2016). Regarding the study in general: TCR alpha and beta repertoires from monozygotic twins, unrelated adults of various ages and cord blood were deep-sequenced to test whether fetal clonotypes persist. To rule out contamination, replicate twin experiments were performed at different times with different library preparation protocols.

Every donor was a healthy Caucasian. The twin cohort consisted of three pairs of female monozygotic twins, all aged roughly 18 to 30 years. Positive isolation kits from Invitrogen were used to isolate the CD4+ and CD8+ T cell populations. Library generation was performed with 5' RACE. TCRdb names Illumina HiSeq 2000 as the instrument used. A universal primer binding site was introduced by template switching, and a unique molecular identifier was present in the final cDNA, enabling accurate counting of TCR cDNA molecules. First-strand cDNA for TCR alpha and beta chains was synthesized from specific primers in the conserved constant-segment region. To control for contamination, every cDNA library was double barcoded, receiving both a SMART-Mk sample barcode and Illumina barcodes. Two successive PCR steps introduced TruSeq adapter sequences along with Illumina sample barcodes. Sequencing of the TCR alpha and beta cDNA libraries was done on the Illumina HiSeq platform using custom primers. In the authors' own workflow: Raw reads were processed with MiGEC to extract unique molecular identifiers, and MiXCR was used to determine CDR3 positions. Recombination models were inferred per individual with the repgenHMM and IGoR tools using an EM algorithm. Shared clonotypes were analyzed with the tcR package in R, and sharing was normalized by the product of cloneset sizes. To study raw recombination without the effects of thymic and clonal selection, out-of-frame nonproductive sequences were analyzed. TCRdb handled the public reads itself, with Q25 trimming in fastp and clone calling in MiXCR, and kept productive beta chains. Rows merge per CDR3 protein into single entries with the most common DNA and genes. The authors' filters were not applied to this entry. The sample contains 500,000 to 550,000 distinct CDR3 sequences, under 25% of them found a single time. Clones ranked in the top ten supply 0.48% of the sample.

Broad study findings and their caveats: Zero-insertion analyses could be partly confounded by invariant T cells such as MAIT and iNKT, though diverse VJ usage argued against such confounding for most clonotypes. Compared with coincidental sharing between unrelated individuals, an excess of low generation-probability sequences was observed among out-of-frame TCR alpha sequences shared between twins. Because the same donors could not be followed over many years, the conclusions relied on cross-sectional statistical analysis. The excess sharing between twins in beta out-of-frame sequences was weaker because fewer shared sequences reduced the signal-to-noise ratio. Fewer insertions were carried by abundant cord blood beta clonotypes; a weaker similar trend was observed in young adult naive repertoires, while no such trend was observed in memory repertoires. In monozygotic twins, recombination models systematically underestimated out-of-frame TCR alpha sharing, but the models matched the sharing seen between unrelated individuals.

V trim: 2 bases; J trim: 4 bases; unmatched bases: 4. CDR1 and CDR2, looked up from the germline V gene, are KGHDR and SFDVKD. The CDR3 runs 15 amino acids, cysteine and phenylalanine included. The DNA shown is the 45-base CDR3, in frame from base 1. This clonotype has more than one count but fewer than ten. It has no known antigen specificity. Nothing much larger sits one base from this clone, and base qualities are not available. The sample was also reused in another study, on yellow fever vaccine responses in identical twins. The second source states: According to the authors, in identical twins the way T cells responded to vaccination appeared partly convergent and partly personalized. The study precisely tracked vaccine-responding T cell clones in identical twins.

Sequenced input: CD4+ T cells sorted from blood. This sequence was found in a woman aged 18-29 years in good health. Here the chain combines TRBV24-1 and TRBJ2-1; TRBD2 lines up with 7 middle nucleotides. The CDR3 protein sequence reads: CATSDSAGAYNEQFF. In nucleotides, the sequence is TGTGCCACCAGTGATTCGGCGGGAGCTTACAATGAGCAGTTCTTC.